This passage covers 20 T cell receptor beta chains from one sample sequenced in a study of control samples from healthy donors and cancer patients. Generated by immunoSEQ multiplex PCR, the TCRdb table keeps only in-frame clones and is missing some. Among about 79,000 clones listed, roughly 93% were seen once. The specimen was PBMCs. Every receptor here comes from a woman in her thirties or forties with lung cancer.

This clone occurred once. V and J are TRBV28 and TRBJ1-5; D ambiguous. Germline lookup yields CDR1 MDHEN and CDR2 SYDVKM. V lost 5 bases to trimming and J lost 4 bases, with 6 bases between them. The CDR3 length is 12 residues. This CDR3 reads CASSAGNQPQHF. Written as DNA, the CDR3 is TGTGCCAGCAGTGCGGGGAATCAGCCCCAGCATTTT. Combining the CDR3 with reference TRBV28 and TRBJ1-5 gives the whole variable domain DVKVTQSSRYLVKRTGEKVFLECVQDMDHENMFWYRQDPGLGLRLIYFSYDVKMKEKGDIPEGYSVSREKKERFSLILESASTNQTSMYLCASSAGNQPQHFGDGTRLSIL.

The chain employs TRBV4-1 and TRBJ2-5; D is possibly TRBD1 or TRBD2 (5 bases each). Germline V lookup: CDR1 MGHRA, CDR2 YSYEKL. V dropped 4 bases and J dropped 7 bases, with 25 bases sitting between them. The CDR3 is 17 residues long. In nucleotides, the CDR3 is TGCGCCAGCAGCCCAAAGCGGCCCCAGGGTGGATGGGGGACCCAGTACTTC. Amino acids: CASSPKRPQGGWGTQYF.

The chain couples TRBV11-2 to TRBJ2-3; the match to TRBD2 covers 8 bases. Germline V lookup: CDR1 SGHAT, CDR2 FQNNGV. Trimming cost V 0 bases and J 1 base; bases outside gene matches: 3. This CDR3 spans 16 amino acids. The DNA of the CDR3 is TGTGCCAGCAGCTTAGATCGAGCGGGGGGCACAGATACGCAGTATTTT. It encodes CASSLDRAGGTDTQYF. The full variable domain, with the rest looked up from reference TRBV11-2 and TRBJ2-3, is EAGVAQSPRYKIIEKRQSVAFWCNPISGHATLYWYQQILGQGPKLLIQFQNNGVVDDSQLPKDRFSAERLKGVDSTLKIQPAKLEDSAVYLCASSLDRAGGTDTQYFGPGTRLTVL.

V is TRBV19 and J is TRBJ1-1; unclear D gene. The CDR3 is made up of 13 amino acids. Germline V gene data show CDR1 as LNHDA and CDR2 as SQIVND (reference sequence). The V end lost 6 bases, the J end lost 1 base, and 9 bases lay between the germline ends. This CDR3 is CASSPLGNTEAFF. The CDR3 region has the DNA TGTGCCAGTAGCCCTCTAGGGAACACTGAAGCTTTCTTT.

This rearrangement joins TRBV11-2 to TRBJ2-1; D unclear. Trimming removed 1 base at V and 5 bases at J, with 3 bases between. This CDR3 region has 12 residues. CDR1 is SGHAT, CDR2 FQNNGV, per germline. The CDR3 region has the DNA TGTGCCAGCAGCTTAGCCGACAATGAGCAGTTCTTC. Protein: CASSLADNEQFF.

In this sample, this clone turned up a few times. The CDR3 nucleotides read TGCAGCGCGGGACACCAAGAGACCCAGTACTTC. Translating gives CSAGHQETQYF. J is TRBJ2-5 and V is TRBV29-1; D may correspond to TRBD1 or TRBD2 (5 bases each). The CDR3 totals 11 residues. Per germline, CDR1 SQVTM and CDR2 ANQGSEA. V was clipped by 7 bases and J by 0 bases, with 6 bases between them.

J is TRBJ1-2 and V is TRBV6-5; no reliable D call. The V end lost 4 bases, the J end lost 8 bases, and 17 bases lay between the germline ends. This CDR3 has 14 amino acids. Looked up from germline, CDR1 is MNHEY and CDR2 is SVGAGI. CDR3 sequence: CASSSLDSVWGYTF. The CDR3 DNA reads as TGTGCCAGCAGTTCCCTAGACTCAGTCTGGGGCTACACCTTC.

The V gene is TRBV28, the J gene TRBJ2-1, with TRBD2 identical over 8 bases. The ends lost 6 bases at V and 3 bases at J; junction bases unmatched: 10. The length of the CDR3 is 16 residues. In germline, CDR1 is MDHEN, CDR2 SYDVKM. The CDR3 sequence: CASSSLTSGHYNEQFF. CDR3 bases: TGTGCCAGCAGCTCCCTCACTAGCGGACACTACAATGAGCAGTTCTTC.

V usage is TRBV5-4 and J usage is TRBJ2-5; 8 positions agree with TRBD2. Per germline, CDR1 SGHNT and CDR2 YYREEE (reference sequence). This CDR3 comprises 16 residues. V shed 6 bases and J 5 bases; nucleotides not matched to a gene: 15. This CDR3 is CASNNYRAGGEETQYF. CDR3 DNA sequence: TGTGCCAGCAACAACTACCGGGCCGGGGGGGAGGAGACCCAGTACTTC. The whole variable domain, filled in from reference TRBV5-4 and TRBJ2-5, reads ETGVTQSPTHLIKTRGQQVTLRCSSQSGHNTVSWYQQALGQGPQFIFQYYREEENGRGNFPPRFSGLQFPNYSSELNVNALELDDSALYLCASNNYRAGGEETQYFGPGTRLLVL.

This clone came up once. V and J are TRBV28 and TRBJ1-5; no reliable D call. This CDR3 comprises 14 residues. The germline V gene encodes CDR1 MDHEN and CDR2 SYDVKM. V lost 2 bases to trimming and J lost 4 bases, with 9 bases between them. Written as DNA, the CDR3 is TGTGCCAGCAGTTTAGCCGGCGGAAATCAGCCCCAGCATTTT. This sequence encodes CASSLAGGNQPQHF.

The chain combines TRBV11-2 with TRBJ2-7, with 7 bases identical to TRBD1. Germline CDR1 is SGHAT and CDR2 is FQNNGV. This CDR3 spans 13 amino acids. V lost 3 bases to trimming and J lost 2 bases; unmatched junction nucleotides: 1. CDR3 amino acids: CASSFDRAYEQYF. In DNA, the CDR3 is TGTGCCAGCAGCTTCGACAGGGCCTACGAGCAGTACTTC.

The V and J genes are TRBV7-9 and TRBJ2-2; a weak D match, TRBD1 (6 bases). From germline, CDR1 is SEHNR and CDR2 FQNEAQ (reference sequence). V was cut by 5 bases and J by 4 bases, with 17 bases left in between. This CDR3 region has 16 residues. The CDR3, as DNA: TGTGCCAGCAGCCCTAGGACAGTCGGCGGCACCGGGGAGCTGTTTTTT. Its protein product is CASSPRTVGGTGELFF.

The chain is built from TRBV6-5 and TRBJ1-1; D is unresolved. The V end lost 8 bases, the J end lost 5 bases, and 18 bases lay between the germline ends. Germline-derived CDR1 and CDR2 are MNHEY and SVGAGI. The CDR3 totals 14 residues. This CDR3 is CASGPGWGGTEAFF. The CDR3 nucleotides are TGTGCCAGCGGTCCGGGGTGGGGAGGGACTGAAGCTTTCTTT.

The chain couples TRBV7-9 to TRBJ1-6, with D tentatively TRBD1 (5 bases). This CDR3 is built from 12 residues. Trimming took 3 bases from V and 10 from J, leaving 7 bases between them. Per germline, CDR1 SEHNR and CDR2 FQNEAQ (reference sequence). The CDR3 sequence: CASSLDNSPLHF. Written as DNA, the CDR3 is TGTGCCAGCAGCTTGGACAACTCACCCCTCCACTTT.

The rearrangement uses TRBV27 and TRBJ2-3; the D gene could be TRBD1 or TRBD2 (5 bases each). The V gene's germline CDR1 is MNHEY and CDR2 SMNVEV (reference sequence). The CDR3 contains 13 residues. V lost 3 bases, J lost 4 bases, and 8 bases lay in between. CDR3 in amino acids: CASSLGTADTQYF. Written as DNA, the CDR3 is TGTGCCAGCAGTTTGGGGACGGCAGATACGCAGTATTTT.

J is TRBJ2-6 and V is TRBV5-6, with D perhaps TRBD2 (6 bases). Per the germline V gene, CDR1 is SGHDT and CDR2 is YYEEEE. Between the trimmed V and J ends, which lost 4 bases and 0 bases, there was a span of 11 bases. This CDR3 spans 16 amino acids. CDR3 in DNA: TGTGCCAGCAGCCCGGGACTGACCTCTGGGGCCAACGTCCTGACTTTC. Translated, it gives CASSPGLTSGANVLTF.

The chain combines TRBV19 with TRBJ1-5, with a weak D call TRBD1 (6 bases). The ends were cut back, 9 bases at V and 7 bases at J, with 13 bases in the middle. CDR3 length equals 12 residues. The germline gives CDR1 LNHDA, CDR2 SQIVND (reference sequence). The CDR3 here is CASRQAPQPQHF. The CDR3 DNA follows: TGTGCCAGCAGACAGGCTCCCCAGCCCCAGCATTTT.

The J gene is TRBJ2-7, the V gene TRBV2, with D perhaps matching TRBD1 or TRBD2 (5 bases each). Trimming left V 4 bases short and J 6 bases short, with 13 bases between. The CDR3 covers 13 residues. The germline V gene has CDR1 SNHLY and CDR2 FYNNEI. The DNA for the CDR3 is TGTGCCAGCAGTGTTGAGGGGCTCGGCGAGCAGTACTTC. Protein product: CASSVEGLGEQYF.

The rearrangement links TRBV24-1 to TRBJ1-2; unclear D gene. The length of the CDR3 is 13 residues. V lost 5 bases and J lost 7, with 13 bases in between. Germline CDR1 is KGHDR and CDR2 is SFDVKD. The CDR3 spells CATSALEGFGYTF. The DNA for the CDR3 is TGTGCCACCAGTGCCCTGGAGGGTTTTGGCTACACCTTC.

The chain has TRBV30 and TRBJ1-1; D is unresolved. V was trimmed by 3 bases and J by 5 bases, leaving 16 bases between them. The germline V gene encodes CDR1 GTSNPN and CDR2 SVGIG (reference sequence). This CDR3 is 14 amino acids long. The CDR3: CAWSRTGASTEAFF. The CDR3, as DNA: TGTGCCTGGAGCCGTACTGGTGCGAGTACTGAAGCTTTCTTT.